These T cell receptor beta chains were read from a single sample in a study of STAT5B mutations in CD4+ large granular lymphocyte leukemia. Clones were sequenced by immunoSEQ multiplex PCR, and TCRdb holds only the in-frame ones, with some missing. The table has roughly 48,000 clones, roughly 70% seen once. The sequencing input was CD4+ T cells from blood buffy coats. Receptors were obtained from a human donor in good health. CDR3s leave out the opening cysteine and the closing phenylalanine or tryptophan.

V gene	J gene	CDR3 protein
TRBV7-9	TRBJ2-3	ASSPGTGAPTDTQY
TRBV4-2	TRBJ2-6	ASSQAASSGANVLT
TRBV6-5	TRBJ2-5	ATRDREKMETQY
TRBV5-4	TRBJ1-1	ASSLNPSQGNTEAF
TRBV30	TRBJ2-1	AWGGSGDEQF
TRBV11-3	TRBJ2-3	ASGGVPYTDTQY
TRBV6-6	TRBJ1-2	ASNLDYGYT
TRBV18	TRBJ1-2	ASSREQGGNYGYT
TRBV5-4	TRBJ2-2	ASSLALSGELF
TRBV19	TRBJ1-2	ASSAPDRNYGYT
TRBV28	TRBJ2-6	ASSLYGLRAGANVLT
TRBV28	TRBJ1-5	ASSLAGQGWSQPQH
TRBV19	TRBJ2-3	ASSTLTGAMTDTQY
TRBV7-9	TRBJ2-7	ASSDRVWGSYEQY
TRBV6-5	TRBJ1-4	ASSYSRNNEKLF
TRBV13	TRBJ1-6	ASSFGTGRNSPLH
TRBV5-1	TRBJ2-5	ASSLGQGKETQY
TRBV6-5	TRBJ2-3	ASSHGGPGTQY
TRBV7-6	TRBJ2-7	ASSSNRLGYEQY
TRBV9	TRBJ1-1	ASSAQTVSFAEAF
TRBV18	TRBJ1-3	ASSPSVGNTIY
TRBV19	TRBJ2-3	ASKEGRSTDTQY
TRBV7-8	TRBJ2-6	ASSRNTGANVLT
TRBV9	TRBJ2-3	ASSVALAGGTDTQY
TRBV28	TRBJ1-2	ASTEYGQGQANYGYT
TRBV7-6	TRBJ2-7	ASSLAWDGEQY
TRBV6-5	TRBJ2-2	ASSYRGTGGTGELF
TRBV4-2	TRBJ1-2	ASSQERVLSGYGYT
TRBV28	TRBJ1-5	ASHAPGPRQPQH
TRBV7-2	TRBJ2-1	ASSLSGVYEQF
TRBV6-5	TRBJ2-3	ASSYSGVSTDTQY
TRBV4-1	TRBJ2-3	ASSQGLAGGRDTQY
TRBV27	TRBJ1-2	ASRGEGSGDGYT
TRBV5-1	TRBJ2-1	ASSSSGGSYNEQF
TRBV19	TRBJ2-2	ASRGQGDTGELF
TRBV15	TRBJ1-1	ATSTGINEAF
TRBV10-3	TRBJ1-2	AISEPPDRGHGYT
TRBV2	TRBJ1-3	ASSGVTSGNTIY
TRBV7-3	TRBJ2-3	ASSSGQGASDTQY
TRBV19	TRBJ2-2	ASARGSGALTGELF
TRBV18	TRBJ2-5	ASSPWGQSQETQY
TRBV28	TRBJ1-4	ASSLLDTGGKLF
TRBV10-2	TRBJ1-5	ASSTGGDQPQH
TRBV7-8	TRBJ1-5	ASSFGLGTGTTQPQH
TRBV29-1	TRBJ1-2	SAGDPGQGDGYT
TRBV7-2	TRBJ1-5	ASSLGQGNVGNQPQH
TRBV10-3	TRBJ1-1	AIRGQSETEAF
TRBV16	TRBJ2-1	ASSQRDTYNEQF
TRBV4-2	TRBJ1-1	ASSQDSTGGTEAF
TRBV7-2	TRBJ1-5	ASSRRTRQPQH